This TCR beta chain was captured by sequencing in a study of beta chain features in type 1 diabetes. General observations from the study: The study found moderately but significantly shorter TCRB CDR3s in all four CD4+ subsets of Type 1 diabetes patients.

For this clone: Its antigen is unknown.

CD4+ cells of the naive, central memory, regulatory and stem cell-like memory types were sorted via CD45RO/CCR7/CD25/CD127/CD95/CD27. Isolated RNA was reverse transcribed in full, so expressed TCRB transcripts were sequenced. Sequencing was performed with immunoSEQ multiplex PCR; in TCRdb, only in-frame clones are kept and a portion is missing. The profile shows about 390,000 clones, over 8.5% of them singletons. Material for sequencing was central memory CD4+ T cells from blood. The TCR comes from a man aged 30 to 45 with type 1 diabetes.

DNA of the CDR3: TGTGCCAGCAGCCCGCTAGCGGGAGACACCGGGGAGCTGTTTTTT. Its protein is CASSPLAGDTGELFF. The chain combines TRBV7-3 with TRBJ2-2; 10 bases are a match to TRBD2. J gave up 3 bases and V 5 bases, and 3 bases lay outside the gene matches. Germline V gene data show CDR1 as SGHTA and CDR2 as FQGTGA. CDR3 size: 15 residues.